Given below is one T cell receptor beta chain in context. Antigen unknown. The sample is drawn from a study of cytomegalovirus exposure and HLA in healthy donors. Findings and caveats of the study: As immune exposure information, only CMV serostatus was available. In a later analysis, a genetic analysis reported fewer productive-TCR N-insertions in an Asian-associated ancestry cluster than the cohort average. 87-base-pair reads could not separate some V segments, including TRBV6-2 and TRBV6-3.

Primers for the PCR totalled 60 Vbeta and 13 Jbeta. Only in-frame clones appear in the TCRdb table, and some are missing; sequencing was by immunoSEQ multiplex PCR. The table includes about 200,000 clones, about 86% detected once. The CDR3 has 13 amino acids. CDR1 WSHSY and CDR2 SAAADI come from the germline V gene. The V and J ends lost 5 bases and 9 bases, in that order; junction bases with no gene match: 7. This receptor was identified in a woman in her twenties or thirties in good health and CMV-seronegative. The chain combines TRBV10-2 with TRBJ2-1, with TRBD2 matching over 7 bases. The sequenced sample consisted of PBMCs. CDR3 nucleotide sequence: TGCGCCAGCAGTCCCGGGACGGGGGGTGAGCAGTTCTTC. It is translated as CASSPGTGGEQFF.